Listed below are T cell receptor beta chains from one sample, sequenced in a study of OX40 agonist ivuxolimab in advanced cancers. The assay was immunoSEQ multiplex PCR, and TCRdb's table has in-frame clones only and misses some. The table has 55,000 to 80,000 clones, 84% seen once. The sequences come from CD4+ or CD8+ T cells sorted from blood, collected in a trial of the OX40 agonist ivuxolimab. These receptor sequences come from an adult with an advanced solid tumor such as melanoma, head and neck, liver or kidney cancer. CDR3s include the opening cysteine and the closing phenylalanine or tryptophan. The order of the fields is D gene, V gene, J gene, clone size, CDR3 DNA, CDR3 protein. The D gene is left open where the match is weak. Size tells how often a clone was seen (once, few, many) or the class of an expanded clone, and some rows leave it out.

NA	TRBV28	TRBJ2-7	NA	TGTGCCAGCAGTTTAAGTTTCTCGGGTACCTACGAGCAGTACTTC	CASSLSFSGTYEQYF
NA	TRBV21-1	TRBJ1-1	NA	TGTGCCAGCATCACCACCAGGGGGAGGAACACTGAAGCTTTCTTT	CASITTRGRNTEAFF
NA	TRBV18	TRBJ2-5	once	TGTGCCAGCTCATCCACCGTCGGGAAAGAGACCCAGTACTTC	CASSSTVGKETQYF
NA	TRBV27	TRBJ2-1	NA	TGTGCCAGCAGTTTAGGTCATAATGAGCAGTTCTTC	CASSLGHNEQFF
TRBD2	TRBV10-2	TRBJ2-7	NA	TGCGCCAGCAGTGAGTCTAGCGGGTCCTCCTACGAGCAGTACTTC	CASSESSGSSYEQYF
NA	TRBV7-2	TRBJ1-1	once	TGTGCCAGCAGCTTAGAGGCAACCAGCACTGAAGCTTTCTTT	CASSLEATSTEAFF
NA	TRBV21-1	TRBJ2-3	NA	TGTGCCAGCAGCTTTAGGGGTCCGGCAGTTCATACGCAGTATTTT	CASSFRGPAVHTQYF
TRBD2	TRBV10-3	TRBJ2-3	once	TGTGCCACCGGACTAGCGGGAGACACAGATACGCAGTATTTT	CATGLAGDTDTQYF
NA	TRBV2	TRBJ1-2	NA	TGTGCCAGCAGTGAAGCGGGGCCCTATGGCTACACCTTC	CASSEAGPYGYTF
NA	TRBV27	TRBJ2-7	NA	TGTGCCAGCAGTTTAAATCCGGACAGATACGAGCAGTACTTC	CASSLNPDRYEQYF
TRBD2	TRBV10-3	TRBJ2-3	once	TGTGCCATCAGTCCTAGACTAGCGGGGGGAAACACAGATACGCAGTATTTT	CAISPRLAGGNTDTQYF
TRBD1	TRBV19	TRBJ2-1	NA	TGTGCCACCAAGGACAGGGGTCACAATGAGCAGTTCTTC	CATKDRGHNEQFF
NA	TRBV6-5	TRBJ2-7	NA	TGTGCCAGCAGAAACTCGGGGGACCGGTACTACGAGCAGTACTTC	CASRNSGDRYYEQYF
NA	TRBV9	TRBJ2-7	NA	TGTGCCAGCAGTCCAGGGACGGGGAGCTCCTACGAGCAGTACTTC	CASSPGTGSSYEQYF
NA	TRBV15	TRBJ2-2	NA	TGTGCCACCAGCAGAGATCGGGCTGGGGCCGGGGAGCTGTTTTTT	CATSRDRAGAGELFF
NA	TRBV2	TRBJ2-4	NA	TGTGCCAGCAGTGAGGAAGTAGCCAAAAACATTCAGTACTTC	CASSEEVAKNIQYF
TRBD2	TRBV18	TRBJ2-1	NA	TGTGCCGGCTCACCCACTAGCGGGGGGAGAGGGACCTCCTACAATGAGCAGTTCTTC	CAGSPTSGGRGTSYNEQFF
TRBD2	TRBV4-2	TRBJ2-1	once	TGTGCCAGCACCCAGCAGCGGGAGCTTCTTTCCTACAATGAGCAGTTCTTC	CASTQQRELLSYNEQFF
TRBD1	TRBV5-1	TRBJ2-5	NA	TGCGCCACCGAAGCCAACATCGGGACAGGGAAAGAGACCCAGTACTTC	CATEANIGTGKETQYF
NA	TRBV7-9	TRBJ2-3	NA	TGTGCCAGCAGCTGGCAGGGGCGGAGTGCTAGCACAGATACGCAGTATTTT	CASSWQGRSASTDTQYF
NA	TRBV7-7	TRBJ2-2	NA	TGTGCTAGCAGCCTACAGACGAACACCGGGGAGCTGTTTTTT	CASSLQTNTGELFF
NA	TRBV6-5	TRBJ1-1	NA	TGTGCCAGCAGTTACTCTGCCGGGATACCGAACACTGAAGCTTTCTTT	CASSYSAGIPNTEAFF
NA	TRBV30	TRBJ1-2	once	TGTGCCTGGAAGGATACAAACTATGGCTACACCTTC	CAWKDTNYGYTF
TRBD1	TRBV29-1	TRBJ2-7	NA	TGCAGCGTTGGGGGACAGGGGGCTCACGAGCAGTACTTC	CSVGGQGAHEQYF
NA	TRBV18	TRBJ1-3	NA	TGTGCCAGCTCACCCGGGAGTGTCTCTGGAAACACCATATATTTT	CASSPGSVSGNTIYF
TRBD1	TRBV5-6	TRBJ2-7	NA	TGTGCCAGCAGCGTGGGGACAGGGCCGAGTTACGAGCAGTACTTC	CASSVGTGPSYEQYF
NA	TRBV10-3	TRBJ2-7	NA	TGTGCCATCAGTGGGTCTCGAAGGCAGGCGGGCGAGCAGTACTTC	CAISGSRRQAGEQYF
TRBD1	TRBV11-1	TRBJ2-1	NA	TGTGCCAGCAGCTCCTCACAGGGGGCCTCCTCCTACAATGAGCAGTTCTTC	CASSSSQGASSYNEQFF
NA	TRBV15	TRBJ2-2	NA	TGTGCCACCAGCAAATATCGGGAGAACACCGGGGAGCTGTTTTTT	CATSKYRENTGELFF
TRBD1	TRBV5-6	TRBJ1-1	NA	TGTGCCAGCAGCTTAGGGGACAGGAACACTGAAGCTTTCTTT	CASSLGDRNTEAFF